Listed below are T cell receptor beta chains from one sample, sequenced in a study of cytomegalovirus exposure and HLA in healthy donors. The assay was immunoSEQ multiplex PCR, and TCRdb's table has in-frame clones only and misses some. The top ten hold 2% to 2.5% of the sample, which has approximately 140,000 clones, over 75% seen once. The sequencing input was PBMCs. The source is a man aged 25-40 years in good health and CMV-seronegative. Both conserved end residues are part of each CDR3. Fields, in order: V gene, clone size, D gene, J gene, CDR3 protein, CDR3 DNA. D genes are given only for firm matches. The size field is filled for only some rows; it gives once, few, many or a size class.

v_call: TRBV19; clone_size: NA; d_call: TRBD2; j_call: TRBJ2-6; cdr3_aa: CASRASGSGANVLTF; cdr3_nt: TGTGCCAGTAGGGCTAGCGGCTCTGGGGCCAACGTCCTGACTTTC
v_call: TRBV2; clone_size: NA; d_call: NA; j_call: TRBJ2-7; cdr3_aa: CASIDIQGYEQYF; cdr3_nt: TGTGCCAGCATAGACATACAGGGATACGAGCAGTACTTC
v_call: TRBV28; clone_size: few; d_call: NA; j_call: TRBJ2-2; cdr3_aa: CACSQVANTGELFF; cdr3_nt: TGTGCCTGCTCCCAGGTCGCGAACACCGGGGAGCTGTTTTTT
v_call: TRBV7-9; clone_size: NA; d_call: NA; j_call: TRBJ1-1; cdr3_aa: CASLQGNTEAFF; cdr3_nt: TGTGCCAGCTTACAGGGGAACACTGAAGCTTTCTTT
v_call: TRBV28; clone_size: NA; d_call: NA; j_call: TRBJ1-5; cdr3_aa: CASNSLLINQPQHF; cdr3_nt: TGTGCCAGCAACAGCCTACTCATCAATCAGCCCCAGCATTTT
v_call: TRBV29-1; clone_size: NA; d_call: NA; j_call: TRBJ2-5; cdr3_aa: CSVEWGRRETQYF; cdr3_nt: TGCAGCGTTGAATGGGGCAGGCGAGAGACCCAGTACTTC
v_call: TRBV2; clone_size: NA; d_call: TRBD1; j_call: TRBJ2-7; cdr3_aa: CASRRGQGYEQYF; cdr3_nt: TGTGCCAGCAGGAGGGGACAGGGATACGAGCAGTACTTC
v_call: TRBV2; clone_size: NA; d_call: TRBD2; j_call: TRBJ2-1; cdr3_aa: CASETGTSGRVENEQFF; cdr3_nt: TGTGCCAGCGAAACCGGGACTAGCGGGAGAGTTGAGAATGAGCAGTTCTTC
v_call: TRBV25-1; clone_size: once; d_call: TRBD2; j_call: TRBJ2-5; cdr3_aa: CASSEAGGPQETQYF; cdr3_nt: TGTGCCAGCAGTGAAGCGGGGGGGCCCCAAGAGACCCAGTACTTC
v_call: TRBV28; clone_size: NA; d_call: NA; j_call: TRBJ2-7; cdr3_aa: CASSSPVTGPYEQYF; cdr3_nt: TGTGCCAGCAGTTCCCCGGTCACAGGTCCCTACGAGCAGTACTTC
v_call: TRBV6-6; clone_size: NA; d_call: TRBD1; j_call: TRBJ2-7; cdr3_aa: CASSETRDRGREQYF; cdr3_nt: TGTGCCAGCAGCGAAACCCGGGACAGGGGTCGAGAGCAGTACTTC
v_call: TRBV5-1; clone_size: NA; d_call: NA; j_call: TRBJ2-5; cdr3_aa: CASSLAVVAELGTQYF; cdr3_nt: TGCGCCAGCAGCTTGGCGGTCGTAGCAGAGCTAGGGACCCAGTACTTC
v_call: TRBV5-6; clone_size: NA; d_call: TRBD2; j_call: TRBJ2-1; cdr3_aa: CASSLTVGGRQFF; cdr3_nt: TGTGCCAGCAGCTTGACCGTCGGGGGGAGGCAGTTCTTC
v_call: TRBV27; clone_size: NA; d_call: NA; j_call: TRBJ1-4; cdr3_aa: CASSSLPMTGLLHNEKLFF; cdr3_nt: TGTGCCAGCAGTTCTCTACCGATGACAGGACTCCTCCATAATGAAAAACTGTTTTTT
v_call: TRBV6-6; clone_size: many; d_call: NA; j_call: TRBJ1-6; cdr3_aa: CASSSDSNSPLHF; cdr3_nt: TGTGCCAGCAGTTCGGACAGCAATTCACCCCTCCACTTT
v_call: TRBV7-9; clone_size: NA; d_call: TRBD1; j_call: TRBJ2-2; cdr3_aa: CASSSTGGTGELFF; cdr3_nt: TGTGCCAGCAGCTCTACAGGGGGCACCGGGGAGCTGTTTTTT
v_call: TRBV6-5; clone_size: NA; d_call: NA; j_call: TRBJ1-2; cdr3_aa: CASRSQGPNYGYTF; cdr3_nt: TGTGCCAGCAGGTCACAGGGCCCGAACTATGGCTACACCTTC
v_call: TRBV2; clone_size: NA; d_call: NA; j_call: TRBJ2-1; cdr3_aa: CAGRDFSYNEQFF; cdr3_nt: TGTGCCGGCCGGGACTTCTCCTACAATGAGCAGTTCTTC
v_call: TRBV28; clone_size: NA; d_call: NA; j_call: TRBJ1-2; cdr3_aa: CASSLSGTNYGYTF; cdr3_nt: TGTGCCAGCAGTTTATCGGGAACTAACTATGGCTACACCTTC
v_call: TRBV6-6; clone_size: NA; d_call: TRBD2; j_call: TRBJ2-1; cdr3_aa: CASSWVGGRGNEQFF; cdr3_nt: TGTGCCAGCAGTTGGGTTGGCGGGAGAGGCAATGAGCAGTTCTTC
v_call: TRBV18; clone_size: NA; d_call: NA; j_call: TRBJ1-2; cdr3_aa: CASSPPVREGYTF; cdr3_nt: TGTGCCAGCTCACCACCGGTGAGGGAAGGCTACACCTTC
v_call: TRBV5-1; clone_size: NA; d_call: NA; j_call: TRBJ2-1; cdr3_aa: CASSLETIRFNEQFF; cdr3_nt: TGCGCCAGCAGCTTGGAGACAATTCGATTTAATGAGCAGTTCTTC
v_call: TRBV18; clone_size: NA; d_call: TRBD1; j_call: TRBJ2-7; cdr3_aa: CASSPGTGWRLYF; cdr3_nt: TGTGCCAGCTCACCAGGGACAGGGTGGAGATTGTACTTC
v_call: TRBV19; clone_size: NA; d_call: NA; j_call: TRBJ1-2; cdr3_aa: CASHPGANYGYTF; cdr3_nt: TGTGCCAGTCATCCAGGGGCCAACTATGGCTACACCTTC
v_call: TRBV7-6; clone_size: NA; d_call: NA; j_call: TRBJ2-1; cdr3_aa: CASSFGKQNEQFF; cdr3_nt: TGTGCCAGCAGCTTCGGGAAGCAGAATGAGCAGTTCTTC
v_call: TRBV29-1; clone_size: NA; d_call: NA; j_call: TRBJ2-1; cdr3_aa: CSVGRTAHNEQFF; cdr3_nt: TGCAGCGTTGGCAGGACAGCCCACAATGAGCAGTTCTTC
v_call: TRBV28; clone_size: NA; d_call: TRBD1; j_call: TRBJ1-5; cdr3_aa: CASRAGSGTAPRQPQHF; cdr3_nt: TGTGCCAGCAGGGCGGGCTCCGGGACAGCCCCGAGACAGCCCCAGCATTTT
v_call: TRBV5-1; clone_size: NA; d_call: TRBD2; j_call: TRBJ2-1; cdr3_aa: CASSFSGGAGLNEQFF; cdr3_nt: TGCGCCAGCAGCTTTAGCGGGGGGGCTGGTTTAAATGAGCAGTTCTTC
v_call: TRBV5-8; clone_size: few; d_call: TRBD1; j_call: TRBJ2-2; cdr3_aa: CASRGGQGAGELFF; cdr3_nt: TGTGCCAGCAGAGGGGGACAGGGCGCCGGGGAGCTGTTTTTT
v_call: TRBV4-1; clone_size: once; d_call: NA; j_call: TRBJ2-7; cdr3_aa: CASSPGLSSREQYF; cdr3_nt: TGCGCCAGCAGCCCCGGTCTGTCCTCACGCGAGCAGTACTTC
v_call: TRBV6-5; clone_size: NA; d_call: NA; j_call: TRBJ1-1; cdr3_aa: CASSYHGEAFF; cdr3_nt: TGTGCCAGCAGTTACCACGGGGAAGCTTTCTTT
v_call: TRBV27; clone_size: NA; d_call: TRBD1; j_call: TRBJ2-3; cdr3_aa: CASSRSRTGEGPDTQYF; cdr3_nt: TGTGCCAGCAGTCGCTCCCGGACAGGGGAAGGGCCAGATACGCAGTATTTT
v_call: TRBV27; clone_size: NA; d_call: NA; j_call: TRBJ1-4; cdr3_aa: CASRTESDYEKLFF; cdr3_nt: TGTGCCAGCAGAACGGAGTCTGACTATGAAAAACTGTTTTTT
v_call: TRBV7-9; clone_size: NA; d_call: NA; j_call: TRBJ2-7; cdr3_aa: CASSIAGPYEQYF; cdr3_nt: TGTGCCAGCAGCATTGCAGGGCCCTACGAGCAGTACTTC
v_call: TRBV4-1; clone_size: NA; d_call: NA; j_call: TRBJ1-5; cdr3_aa: CASSQVNQPQHF; cdr3_nt: TGCGCCAGCAGCCAAGTAAATCAGCCCCAGCATTTT